The clone carrying this TCR beta chain was observed a handful of times. Antigen specificity is unknown. As every portion of the isolated RNA was reverse transcribed, the sequencing read expressed TCRB transcripts. Profiling relied on immunoSEQ multiplex PCR, and the TCRdb table lists in-frame clones only, not all of them. The table has some 500,000 clones, roughly 11% seen once. The data stem from a study of beta chain features in type 1 diabetes. General observations from the study: Small HLA sub-analyses could not settle whether HLA shapes TCRB rearrangement.

The germline gives CDR1 SGHRS, CDR2 YFSETQ. J gave up 6 bases and V 7 bases, and 4 bases lay outside the gene matches. This CDR3 is 13 amino acids long. The rearrangement links TRBV5-1 to TRBJ2-1; 10 nucleotides line up with TRBD2. Sequencing was performed on naive CD4+ T cells from blood. The sequence was obtained from a young woman in good health. CDR3 sequence (DNA): TGCGCCAGCGAGCGGGAGGGCGTCAATGAGCAGTTCTTC. Its protein product is CASEREGVNEQFF.